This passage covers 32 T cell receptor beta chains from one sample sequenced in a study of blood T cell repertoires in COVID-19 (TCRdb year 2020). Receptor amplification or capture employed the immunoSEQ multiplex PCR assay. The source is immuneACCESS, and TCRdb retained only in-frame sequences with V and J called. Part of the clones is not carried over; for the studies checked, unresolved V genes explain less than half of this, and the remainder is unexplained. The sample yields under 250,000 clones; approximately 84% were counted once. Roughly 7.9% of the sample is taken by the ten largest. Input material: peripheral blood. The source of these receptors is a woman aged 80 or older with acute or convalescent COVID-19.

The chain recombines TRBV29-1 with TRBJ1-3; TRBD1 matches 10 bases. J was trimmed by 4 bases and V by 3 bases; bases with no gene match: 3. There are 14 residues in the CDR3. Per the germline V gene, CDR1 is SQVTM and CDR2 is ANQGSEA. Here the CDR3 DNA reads TGCAGCGTTGATGAGACAGGGGGCGGAAACACCATATATTTT. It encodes CSVDETGGGNTIYF.

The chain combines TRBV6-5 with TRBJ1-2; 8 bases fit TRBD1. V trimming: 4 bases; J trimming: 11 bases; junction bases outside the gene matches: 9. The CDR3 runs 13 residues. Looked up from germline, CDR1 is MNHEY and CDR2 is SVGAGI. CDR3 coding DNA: TGTGCCAGCAGTTGGGTGGAGGACAGGGCGTACACCTTC. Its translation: CASSWVEDRAYTF.

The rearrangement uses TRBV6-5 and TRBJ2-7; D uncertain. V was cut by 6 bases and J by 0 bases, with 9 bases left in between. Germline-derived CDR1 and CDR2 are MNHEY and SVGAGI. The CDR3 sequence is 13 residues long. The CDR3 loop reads CASRQPSSYEQYF. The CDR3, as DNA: TGTGCCAGCAGGCAACCGAGCTCCTACGAGCAGTACTTC.

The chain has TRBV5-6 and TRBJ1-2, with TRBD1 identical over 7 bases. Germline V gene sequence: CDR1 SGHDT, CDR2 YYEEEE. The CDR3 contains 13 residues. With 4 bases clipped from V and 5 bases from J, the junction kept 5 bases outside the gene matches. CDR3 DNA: TGTGCCAGCAGCCCAACAGGGGCGTATGGCTACACCTTC. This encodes CASSPTGAYGYTF.

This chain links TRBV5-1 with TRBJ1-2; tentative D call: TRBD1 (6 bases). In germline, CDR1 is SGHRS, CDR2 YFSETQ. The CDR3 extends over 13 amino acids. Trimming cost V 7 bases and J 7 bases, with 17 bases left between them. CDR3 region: CASRRAGEGGYTF. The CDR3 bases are TGCGCCAGCCGAAGGGCAGGGGAAGGTGGCTACACCTTC.

CDR3 nucleotide sequence: TGTGCCAGCAGTTACGACACAGGGGCCTACAATGAGCAGTTCTTC. Translated: CASSYDTGAYNEQFF. This sequence joins TRBV6-6 and TRBJ2-1, with TRBD1 matching 7 bases. This CDR3 region has 15 residues. The V gene's germline CDR1 is MNHNY and CDR2 SVGAGI (reference sequence). V shed 2 bases and J 2 bases; nucleotides not matched to a gene: 3.

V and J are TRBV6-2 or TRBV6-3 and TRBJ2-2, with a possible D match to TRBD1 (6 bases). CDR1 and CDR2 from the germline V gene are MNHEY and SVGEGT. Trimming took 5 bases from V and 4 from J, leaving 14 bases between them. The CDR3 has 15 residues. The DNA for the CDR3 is TGTGCCAGCAGTGTGAACAGGGCGGGCACCGGGGAGCTGTTTTTT. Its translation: CASSVNRAGTGELFF.

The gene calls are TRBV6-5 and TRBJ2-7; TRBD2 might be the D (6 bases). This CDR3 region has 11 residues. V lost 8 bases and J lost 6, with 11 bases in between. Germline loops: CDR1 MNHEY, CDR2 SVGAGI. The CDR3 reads CASPQGLEQYF. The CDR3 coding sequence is TGTGCCAGCCCTCAGGGACTCGAGCAGTACTTC.

CDR3: CASSLDTGHHTGYGYTF. The CDR3 coding sequence is TGTGCCAGCAGCTTAGATACGGGACACCACACGGGGTATGGCTACACCTTC. The chain couples TRBV11-2 to TRBJ1-2; tentative D call: TRBD1 (6 bases). The CDR3 length is 17 residues. The germline CDR1 and CDR2 sequences are SGHAT and FQNNGV. The V and J ends lost 0 bases and 5 bases respectively, with 19 bases between them.

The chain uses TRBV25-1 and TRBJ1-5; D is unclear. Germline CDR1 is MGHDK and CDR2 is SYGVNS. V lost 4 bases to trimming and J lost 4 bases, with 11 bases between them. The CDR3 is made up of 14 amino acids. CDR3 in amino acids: CASSAVSGNQPQHF. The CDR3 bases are TGTGCCAGCAGTGCGGTATCGGGGAATCAGCCCCAGCATTTT.

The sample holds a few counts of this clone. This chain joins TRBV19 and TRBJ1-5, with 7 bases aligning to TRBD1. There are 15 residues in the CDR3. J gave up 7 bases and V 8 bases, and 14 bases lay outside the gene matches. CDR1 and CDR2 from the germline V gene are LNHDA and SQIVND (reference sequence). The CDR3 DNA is TGTGCCAGTGGAAATGGACAGGTTTTGGGGCAGCCCCAGCATTTT. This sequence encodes CASGNGQVLGQPQHF.

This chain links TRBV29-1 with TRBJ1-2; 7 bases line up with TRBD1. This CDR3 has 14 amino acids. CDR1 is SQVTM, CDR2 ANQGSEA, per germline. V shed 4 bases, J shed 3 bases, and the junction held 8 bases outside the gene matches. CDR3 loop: CSVGGQELYYGYTF. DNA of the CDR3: TGCAGCGTTGGCGGACAGGAACTTTACTATGGCTACACCTTC. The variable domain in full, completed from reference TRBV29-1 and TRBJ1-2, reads SAVISQKPSRDICQRGTSLTIQCQVDSQVTMMFWYRQQPGQSLTLIATANQGSEATYESGFVIDKFPISRPNLTFSTLTVSNMSPEDSSIYLCSVGGQELYYGYTFGSGTRLTVV.

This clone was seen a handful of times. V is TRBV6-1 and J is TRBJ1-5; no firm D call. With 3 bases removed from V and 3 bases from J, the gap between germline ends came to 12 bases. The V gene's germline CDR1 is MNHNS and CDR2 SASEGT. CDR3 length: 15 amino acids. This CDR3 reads CASSESGPANQPQHF. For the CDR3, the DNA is TGTGCCAGCAGTGAGAGTGGGCCGGCCAATCAGCCCCAGCATTTT.

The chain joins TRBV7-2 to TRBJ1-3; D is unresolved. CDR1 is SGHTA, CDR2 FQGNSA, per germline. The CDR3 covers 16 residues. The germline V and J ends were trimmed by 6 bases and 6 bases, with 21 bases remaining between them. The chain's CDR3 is CASSLIDRRSLNTIYF. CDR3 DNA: TGTGCCAGCAGTCTTATTGATAGGCGGTCGTTAAACACCATATATTTT.

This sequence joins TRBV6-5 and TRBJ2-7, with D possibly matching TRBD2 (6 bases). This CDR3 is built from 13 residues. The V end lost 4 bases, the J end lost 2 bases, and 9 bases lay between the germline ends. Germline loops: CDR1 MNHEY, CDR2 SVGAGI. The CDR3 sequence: CASSSGVTYEQYF. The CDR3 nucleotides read TGTGCCAGCAGTTCGGGGGTTACCTACGAGCAGTACTTC.

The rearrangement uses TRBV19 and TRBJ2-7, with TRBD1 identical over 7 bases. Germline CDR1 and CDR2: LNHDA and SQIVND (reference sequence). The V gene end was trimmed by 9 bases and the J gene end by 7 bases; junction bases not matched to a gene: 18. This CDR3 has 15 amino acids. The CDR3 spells CASRGQSDVSGEQYF. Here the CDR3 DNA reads TGTGCCAGCCGGGGACAGTCGGACGTTTCAGGGGAGCAGTACTTC. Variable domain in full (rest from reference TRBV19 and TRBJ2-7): DGGITQSPKYLFRKEGQNVTLSCEQNLNHDAMYWYRQDPGQGLRLIYYSQIVNDFQKGDIAEGYSVSREKKESFPLTVTSAQKNPTAFYLCASRGQSDVSGEQYFGPGTRLTVT.

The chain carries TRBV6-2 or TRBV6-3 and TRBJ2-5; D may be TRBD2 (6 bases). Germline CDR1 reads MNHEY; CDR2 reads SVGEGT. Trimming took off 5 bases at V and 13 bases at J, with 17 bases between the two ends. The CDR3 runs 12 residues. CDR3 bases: TGTGCCAGCAGTCCGGGACTTGGCGTGGGGTACTTC. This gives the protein CASSPGLGVGYF.

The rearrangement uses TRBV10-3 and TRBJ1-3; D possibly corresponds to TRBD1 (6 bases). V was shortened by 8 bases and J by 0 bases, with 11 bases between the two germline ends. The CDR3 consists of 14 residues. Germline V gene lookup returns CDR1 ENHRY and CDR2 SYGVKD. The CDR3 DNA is TGTGCCATCCACGGACAGAACTCTGGAAACACCATATATTTT. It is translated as CAIHGQNSGNTIYF.

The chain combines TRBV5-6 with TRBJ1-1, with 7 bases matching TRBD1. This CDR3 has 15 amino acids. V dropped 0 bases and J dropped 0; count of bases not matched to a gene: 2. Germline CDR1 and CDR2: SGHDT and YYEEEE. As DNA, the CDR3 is TGTGCCAGCAGCTTGGCGGACAGGATGAACACTGAAGCTTTCTTT. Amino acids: CASSLADRMNTEAFF.

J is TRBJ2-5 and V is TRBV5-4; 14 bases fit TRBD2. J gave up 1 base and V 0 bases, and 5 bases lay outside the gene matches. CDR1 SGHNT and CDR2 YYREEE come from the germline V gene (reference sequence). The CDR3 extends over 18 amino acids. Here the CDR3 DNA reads TGTGCCAGCAGCTTGGGACTAGCGGGAGGGAGGGCCCAAGAGACCCAGTACTTC. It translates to CASSLGLAGGRAQETQYF.

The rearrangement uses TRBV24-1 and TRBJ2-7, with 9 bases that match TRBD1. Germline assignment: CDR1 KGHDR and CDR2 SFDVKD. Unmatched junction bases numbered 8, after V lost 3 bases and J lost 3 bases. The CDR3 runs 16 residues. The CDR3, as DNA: TGTGCCACCAGTGATACAATGAGGGACAGGGACTACGAGCAGTACTTC. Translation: CATSDTMRDRDYEQYF.

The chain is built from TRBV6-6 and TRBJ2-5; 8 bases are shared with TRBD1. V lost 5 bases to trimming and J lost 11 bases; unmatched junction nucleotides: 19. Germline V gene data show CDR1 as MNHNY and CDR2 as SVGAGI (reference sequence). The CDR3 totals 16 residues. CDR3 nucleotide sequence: TGTGCCAGCAGTAAACTAACAGGGGGAGGCTCGGGACTGCAGTACTTC. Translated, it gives CASSKLTGGGSGLQYF.

The CDR3 here is CASGLVKDRPEGAGELFF. CDR3 coding DNA: TGTGCTAGTGGTTTGGTAAAGGATAGGCCGGAAGGGGCAGGGGAGCTGTTTTTT. This chain connects TRBV12-5 to TRBJ2-2; a weak D match, TRBD1 (5 bases). The germline V gene has CDR1 LGHNT and CDR2 FRNRAP. The CDR3 has 18 residues. V dropped 0 bases and J dropped 8 bases, with 22 bases sitting between them.

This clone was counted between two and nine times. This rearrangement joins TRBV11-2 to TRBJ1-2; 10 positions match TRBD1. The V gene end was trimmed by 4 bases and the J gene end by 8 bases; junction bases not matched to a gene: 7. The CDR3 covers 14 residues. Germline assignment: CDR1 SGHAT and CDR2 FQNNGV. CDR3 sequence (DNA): TGTGCCAGCAGCTATCTAGACAGGGGGCTAGGCTACACCTTC. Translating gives CASSYLDRGLGYTF.

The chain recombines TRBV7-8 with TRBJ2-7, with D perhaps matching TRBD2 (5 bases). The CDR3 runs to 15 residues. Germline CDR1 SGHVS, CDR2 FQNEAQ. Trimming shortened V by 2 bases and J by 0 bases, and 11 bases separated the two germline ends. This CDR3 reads CASSLIAGSSYEQYF. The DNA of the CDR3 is TGTGCCAGCAGCTTAATTGCTGGGAGCTCCTACGAGCAGTACTTC.

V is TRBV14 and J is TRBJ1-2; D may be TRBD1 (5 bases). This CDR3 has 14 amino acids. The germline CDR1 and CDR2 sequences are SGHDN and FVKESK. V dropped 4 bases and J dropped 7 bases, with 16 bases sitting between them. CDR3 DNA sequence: TGTGCCAGCAGCCTGGACACTGTTTTTGTTGGCTACACCTTC. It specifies CASSLDTVFVGYTF.

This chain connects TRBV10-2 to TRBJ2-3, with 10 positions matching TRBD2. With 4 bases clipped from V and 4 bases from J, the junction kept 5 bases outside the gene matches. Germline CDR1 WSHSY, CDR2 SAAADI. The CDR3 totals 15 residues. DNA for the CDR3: TGCGCCAGCAGTGGCCTAGCGGGAGACCCAGATACGCAGTATTTT. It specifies CASSGLAGDPDTQYF.

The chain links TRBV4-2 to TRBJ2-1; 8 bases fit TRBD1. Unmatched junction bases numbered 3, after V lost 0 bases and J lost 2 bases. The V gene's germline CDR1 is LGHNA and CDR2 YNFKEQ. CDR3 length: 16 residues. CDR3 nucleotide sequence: TGTGCCAGCAGCCAAGACCCAGGGGGCCCCTACAATGAGCAGTTCTTC. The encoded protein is CASSQDPGGPYNEQFF.

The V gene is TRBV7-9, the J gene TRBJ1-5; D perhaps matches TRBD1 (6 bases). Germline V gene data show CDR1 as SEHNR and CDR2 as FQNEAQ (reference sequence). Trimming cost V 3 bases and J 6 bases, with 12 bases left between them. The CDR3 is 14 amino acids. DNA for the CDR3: TGTGCCAGCAGCTTGGAGGGGGGGAGTCAGCCCCAGCATTTT. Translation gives CASSLEGGSQPQHF.

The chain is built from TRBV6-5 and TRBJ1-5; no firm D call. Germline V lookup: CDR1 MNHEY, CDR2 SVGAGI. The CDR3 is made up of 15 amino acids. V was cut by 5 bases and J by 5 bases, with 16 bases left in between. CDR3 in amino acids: CASSPEWGGYQPQHF. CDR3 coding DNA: TGTGCCAGCAGTCCCGAATGGGGAGGTTATCAGCCCCAGCATTTT.

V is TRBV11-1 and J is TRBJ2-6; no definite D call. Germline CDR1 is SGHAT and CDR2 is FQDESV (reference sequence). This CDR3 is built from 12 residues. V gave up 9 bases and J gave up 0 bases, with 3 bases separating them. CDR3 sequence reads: CARASGANVLTF. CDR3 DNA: TGTGCCAGAGCCTCTGGGGCCAACGTCCTGACTTTC.

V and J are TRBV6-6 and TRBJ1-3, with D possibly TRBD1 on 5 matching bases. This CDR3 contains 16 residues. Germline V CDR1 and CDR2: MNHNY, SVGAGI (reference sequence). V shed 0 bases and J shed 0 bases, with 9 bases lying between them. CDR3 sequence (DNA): TGTGCCAGCAGTTACTCAGGCCAGGGCTCTGGAAACACCATATATTTT. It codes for CASSYSGQGSGNTIYF.